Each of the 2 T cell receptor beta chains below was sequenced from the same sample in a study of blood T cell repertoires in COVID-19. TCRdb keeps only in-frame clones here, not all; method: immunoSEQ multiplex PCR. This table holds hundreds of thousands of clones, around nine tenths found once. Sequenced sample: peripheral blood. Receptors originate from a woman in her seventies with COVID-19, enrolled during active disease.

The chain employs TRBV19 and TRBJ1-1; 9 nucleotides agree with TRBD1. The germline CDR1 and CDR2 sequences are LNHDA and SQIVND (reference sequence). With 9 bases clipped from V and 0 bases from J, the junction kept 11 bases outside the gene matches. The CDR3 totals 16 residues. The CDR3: CASTDRGFFMNTEAFF. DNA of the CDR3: TGTGCCAGCACGGACAGGGGCTTTTTTATGAACACTGAAGCTTTCTTT.

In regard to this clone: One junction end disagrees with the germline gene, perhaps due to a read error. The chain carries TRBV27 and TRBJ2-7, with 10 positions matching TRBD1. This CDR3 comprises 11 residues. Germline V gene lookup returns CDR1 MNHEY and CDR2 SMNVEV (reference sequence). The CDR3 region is CASVRDRGLHF. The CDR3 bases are TGTGCCAGTGTCCGGGACAGGGGTTTGCACTTC.